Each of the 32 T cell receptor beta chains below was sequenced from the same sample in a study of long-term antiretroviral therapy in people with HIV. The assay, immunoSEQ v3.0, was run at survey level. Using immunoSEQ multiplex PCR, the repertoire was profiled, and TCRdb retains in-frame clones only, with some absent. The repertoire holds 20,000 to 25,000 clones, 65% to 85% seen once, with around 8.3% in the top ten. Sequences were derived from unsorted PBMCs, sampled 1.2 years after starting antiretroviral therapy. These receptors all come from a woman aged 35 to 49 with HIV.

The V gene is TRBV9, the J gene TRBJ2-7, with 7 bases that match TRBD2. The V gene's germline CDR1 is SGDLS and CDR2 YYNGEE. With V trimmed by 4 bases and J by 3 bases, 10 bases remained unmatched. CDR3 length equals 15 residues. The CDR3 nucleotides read TGTGCCAGCAGCCCGAGGACTAGTGGGGTCTACGAGCAGTACTTC. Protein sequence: CASSPRTSGVYEQYF.

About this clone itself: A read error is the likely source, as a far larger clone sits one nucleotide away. In DNA form, the CDR3 reads TGTGCCAGCAGCTTAGAGGGTCCAGAGCAGTACTTC. It encodes CASSLEGPEQYF. The rearrangement joins TRBV7-6 to TRBJ2-7; D is undetermined. From germline, CDR1 is SGHVS and CDR2 FNYEAQ. The CDR3 contains 12 residues. Between the trimmed V and J ends, which lost 1 base and 7 bases, there was a span of 8 bases.

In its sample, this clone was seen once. The CDR3 loop is CASSPTGGEKLFF. CDR3 bases: TGTGCCAGCAGCCCGACAGGGGGTGAAAAACTGTTTTTT. The V and J genes are TRBV7-8 and TRBJ1-4; 9 bases match TRBD1. Germline CDR1 reads SGHVS; CDR2 reads FQNEAQ. The CDR3 extends over 13 amino acids. V lost 5 bases, J lost 7 bases, and 2 bases stayed unmatched.

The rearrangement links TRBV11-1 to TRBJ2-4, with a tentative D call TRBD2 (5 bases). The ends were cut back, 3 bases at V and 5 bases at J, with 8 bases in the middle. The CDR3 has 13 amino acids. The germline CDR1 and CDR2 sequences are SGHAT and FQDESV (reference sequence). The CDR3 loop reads CASSFGLQNIQYF. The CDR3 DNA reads TGTGCCAGCAGCTTTGGACTTCAAAACATTCAGTACTTC.

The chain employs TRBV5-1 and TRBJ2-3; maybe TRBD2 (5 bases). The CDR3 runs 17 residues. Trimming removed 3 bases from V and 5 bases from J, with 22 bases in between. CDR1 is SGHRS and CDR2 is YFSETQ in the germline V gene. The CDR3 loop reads CASSSTMNWERIDTQYF. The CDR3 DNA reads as TGCGCCAGCAGCTCGACAATGAATTGGGAGCGGATAGATACGCAGTATTTT.

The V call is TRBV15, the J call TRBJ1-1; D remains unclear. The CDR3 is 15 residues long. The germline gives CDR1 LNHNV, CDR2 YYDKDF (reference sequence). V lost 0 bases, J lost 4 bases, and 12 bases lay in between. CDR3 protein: CATSRDGLPGTEAFF. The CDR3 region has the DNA TGTGCCACCAGCAGAGATGGACTACCGGGCACTGAAGCTTTCTTT.

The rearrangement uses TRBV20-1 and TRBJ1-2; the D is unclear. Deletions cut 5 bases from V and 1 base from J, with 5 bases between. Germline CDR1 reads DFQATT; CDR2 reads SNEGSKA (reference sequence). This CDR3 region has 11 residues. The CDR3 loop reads CSADFNYGYTF. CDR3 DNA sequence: TGCAGTGCTGATTTTAACTATGGCTACACCTTC.

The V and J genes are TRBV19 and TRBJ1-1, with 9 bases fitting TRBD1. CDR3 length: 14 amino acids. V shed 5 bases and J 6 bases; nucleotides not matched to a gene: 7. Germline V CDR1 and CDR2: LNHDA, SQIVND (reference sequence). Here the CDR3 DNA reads TGTGCCAGTAGTTGGGGACAGGGACAAGCTGAAGCTTTCTTT. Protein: CASSWGQGQAEAFF.

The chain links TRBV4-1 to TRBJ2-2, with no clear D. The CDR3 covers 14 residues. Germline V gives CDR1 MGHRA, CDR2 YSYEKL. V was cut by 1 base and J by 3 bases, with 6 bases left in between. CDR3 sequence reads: CASSQAGDTGELFF. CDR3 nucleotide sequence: TGCGCCAGCAGCCAAGCCGGTGACACCGGGGAGCTGTTTTTT.

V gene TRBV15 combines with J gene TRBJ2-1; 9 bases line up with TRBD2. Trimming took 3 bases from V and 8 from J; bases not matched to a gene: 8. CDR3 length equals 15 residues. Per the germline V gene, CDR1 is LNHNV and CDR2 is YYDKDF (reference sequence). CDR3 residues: CATSRGLAASDEQFF. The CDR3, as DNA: TGTGCCACCAGCAGGGGACTAGCCGCTTCGGATGAGCAGTTCTTC.

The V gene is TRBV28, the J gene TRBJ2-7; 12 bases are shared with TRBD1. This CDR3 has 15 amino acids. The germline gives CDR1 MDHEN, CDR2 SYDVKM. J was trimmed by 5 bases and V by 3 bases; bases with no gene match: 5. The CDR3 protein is CASSLGTGGTHEQYF. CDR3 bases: TGTGCCAGCAGTTTGGGGACAGGGGGCACCCACGAGCAGTACTTC.

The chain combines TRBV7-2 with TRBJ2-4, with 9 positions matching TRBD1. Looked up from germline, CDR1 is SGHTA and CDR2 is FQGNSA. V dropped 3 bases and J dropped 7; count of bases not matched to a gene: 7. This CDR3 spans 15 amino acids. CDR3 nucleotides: TGTGCCAGCAGCTTCGGAGGACAGGGGTCGAACATTCAGTACTTC. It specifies CASSFGGQGSNIQYF.

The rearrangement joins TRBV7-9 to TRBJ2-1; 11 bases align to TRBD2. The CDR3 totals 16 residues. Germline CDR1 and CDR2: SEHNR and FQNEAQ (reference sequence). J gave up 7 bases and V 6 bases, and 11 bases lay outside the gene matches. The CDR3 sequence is CASSQGLAARGNEQFF. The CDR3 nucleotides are TGTGCCAGCAGTCAGGGACTAGCGGCTCGCGGGAATGAGCAGTTCTTC. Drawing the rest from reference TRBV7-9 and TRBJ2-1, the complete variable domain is DTGVSQNPRHKITKRGQNVTFRCDPISEHNRLYWYRQTLGQGPEFLTYFQNEAQLEKSRLLSDRFSAERPKGSFSTLEIQRTEQGDSAMYLCASSQGLAARGNEQFFGPGTRLTVL.

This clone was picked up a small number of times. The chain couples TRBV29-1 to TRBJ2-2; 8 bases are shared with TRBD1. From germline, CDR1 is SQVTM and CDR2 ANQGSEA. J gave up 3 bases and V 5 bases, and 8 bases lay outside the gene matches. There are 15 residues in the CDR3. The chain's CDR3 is CSVLSGQGYTGELFF. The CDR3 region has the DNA TGCAGCGTTCTGTCTGGACAGGGATACACCGGGGAGCTGTTTTTT.

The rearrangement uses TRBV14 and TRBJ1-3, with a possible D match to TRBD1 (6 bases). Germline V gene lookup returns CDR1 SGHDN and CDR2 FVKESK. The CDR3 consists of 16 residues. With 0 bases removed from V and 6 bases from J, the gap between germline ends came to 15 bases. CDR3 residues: CASSQEAGASLNTIYF. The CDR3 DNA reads TGTGCCAGCAGCCAAGAAGCGGGGGCGAGTCTAAACACCATATATTTT.

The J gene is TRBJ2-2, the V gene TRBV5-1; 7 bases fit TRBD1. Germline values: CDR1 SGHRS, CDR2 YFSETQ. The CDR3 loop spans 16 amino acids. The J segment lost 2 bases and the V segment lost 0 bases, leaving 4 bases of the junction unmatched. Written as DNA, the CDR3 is TGCGCCAGCAGCTTGGGATGGACAGGTAACACCGGGGAGCTGTTTTTT. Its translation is CASSLGWTGNTGELFF.

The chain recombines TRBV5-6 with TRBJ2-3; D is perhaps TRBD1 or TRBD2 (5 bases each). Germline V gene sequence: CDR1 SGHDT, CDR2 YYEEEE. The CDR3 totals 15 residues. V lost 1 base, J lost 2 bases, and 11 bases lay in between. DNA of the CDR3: TGTGCCAGCAGCTTGCCGGGACGAAACACAGATACGCAGTATTTT. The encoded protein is CASSLPGRNTDTQYF. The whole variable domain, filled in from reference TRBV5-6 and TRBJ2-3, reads DAGVTQSPTHLIKTRGQQVTLRCSPKSGHDTVSWYQQALGQGPQFIFQYYEEEERQRGNFPDRFSGHQFPNYSSELNVNALLLGDSALYLCASSLPGRNTDTQYFGPGTRLTVL.

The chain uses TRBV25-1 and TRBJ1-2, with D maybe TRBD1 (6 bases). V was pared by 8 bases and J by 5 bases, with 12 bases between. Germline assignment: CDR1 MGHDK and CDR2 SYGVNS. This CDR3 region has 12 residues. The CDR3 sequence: CASFHQGYGYTF. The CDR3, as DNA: TGTGCCAGCTTTCACCAGGGGTATGGCTACACCTTC.

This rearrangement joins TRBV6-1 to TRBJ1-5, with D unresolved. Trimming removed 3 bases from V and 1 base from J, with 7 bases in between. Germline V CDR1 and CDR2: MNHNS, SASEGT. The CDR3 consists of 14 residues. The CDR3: CASSDLGSNQPQHF. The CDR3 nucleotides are TGTGCCAGCAGTGATCTAGGGAGCAATCAGCCCCAGCATTTT.

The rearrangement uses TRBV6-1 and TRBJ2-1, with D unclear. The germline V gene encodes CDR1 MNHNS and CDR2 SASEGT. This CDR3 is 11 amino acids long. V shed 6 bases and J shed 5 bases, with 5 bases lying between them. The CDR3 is CASRRNNEQFF. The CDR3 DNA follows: TGTGCCAGCAGGCGGAACAATGAGCAGTTCTTC.

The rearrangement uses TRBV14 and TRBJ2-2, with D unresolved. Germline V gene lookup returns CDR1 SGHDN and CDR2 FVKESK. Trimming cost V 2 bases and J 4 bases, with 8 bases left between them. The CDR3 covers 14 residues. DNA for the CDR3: TGTGCCAGCAGCCAAACTCTGTCCACCGGGGAGCTGTTTTTT. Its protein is CASSQTLSTGELFF.

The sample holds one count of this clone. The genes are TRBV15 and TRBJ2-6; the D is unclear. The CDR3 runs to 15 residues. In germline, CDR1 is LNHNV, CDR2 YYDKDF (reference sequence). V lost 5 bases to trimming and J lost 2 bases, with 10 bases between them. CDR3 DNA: TGTGCCACCAGCTACCGAGTGGCTGGGGCCAACGTCCTGACTTTC. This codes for CATSYRVAGANVLTF. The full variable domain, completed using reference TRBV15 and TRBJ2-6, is DAMVIQNPRYQVTQFGKPVTLSCSQTLNHNVMYWYQQKSSQAPKLLFHYYDKDFNNEADTPDNFQSRRPNTSFCFLDIRSPGLGDTAMYLCATSYRVAGANVLTFGAGSRLTVL.

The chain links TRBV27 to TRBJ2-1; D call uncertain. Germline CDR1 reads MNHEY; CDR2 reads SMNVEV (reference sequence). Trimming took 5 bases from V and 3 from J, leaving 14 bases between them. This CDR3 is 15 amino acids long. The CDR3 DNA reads TGTGCCAGCAGTCCGGCGGTCCTCGTCTACAATGAGCAGTTCTTC. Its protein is CASSPAVLVYNEQFF.

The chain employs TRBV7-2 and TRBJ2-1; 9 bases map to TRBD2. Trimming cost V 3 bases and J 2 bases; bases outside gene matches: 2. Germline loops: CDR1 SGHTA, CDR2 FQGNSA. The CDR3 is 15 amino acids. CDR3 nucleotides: TGTGCCAGCAGCTTTAGCGGGAGCCCCTACAATGAGCAGTTCTTC. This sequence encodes CASSFSGSPYNEQFF. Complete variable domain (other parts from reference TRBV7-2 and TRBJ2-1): GAGVSQSPSNKVTEKGKDVELRCDPISGHTALYWYRQSLGQGLEFLIYFQGNSAPDKSGLPSDRFSAERTGGSVSTLTIQRTQQEDSAVYLCASSFSGSPYNEQFFGPGTRLTVL.

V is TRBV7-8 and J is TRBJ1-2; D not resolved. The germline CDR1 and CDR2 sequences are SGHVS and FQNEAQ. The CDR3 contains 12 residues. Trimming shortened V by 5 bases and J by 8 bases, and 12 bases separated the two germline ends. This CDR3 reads CASSPEVVGYTF. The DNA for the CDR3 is TGTGCCAGCAGCCCCGAAGTTGTAGGCTACACCTTC.

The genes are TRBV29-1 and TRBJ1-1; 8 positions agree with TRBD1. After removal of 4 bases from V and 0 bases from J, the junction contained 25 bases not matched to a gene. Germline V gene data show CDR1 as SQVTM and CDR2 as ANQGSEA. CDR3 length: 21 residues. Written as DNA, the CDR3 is TGCAGCGTTGGACCTCGGGACAGGATTCGGCGTGACAGCACCCTGAACACTGAAGCTTTCTTT. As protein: CSVGPRDRIRRDSTLNTEAFF.

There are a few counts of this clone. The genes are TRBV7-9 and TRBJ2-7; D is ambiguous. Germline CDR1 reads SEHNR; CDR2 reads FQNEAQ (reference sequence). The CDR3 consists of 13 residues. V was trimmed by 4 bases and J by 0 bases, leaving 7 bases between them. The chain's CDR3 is CASSSPSSYEQYF. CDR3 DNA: TGTGCCAGCAGCTCTCCCAGCTCCTACGAGCAGTACTTC.

The DNA for the CDR3 is TGTGCCAGCAGCTTTCCTACCACAGATACGCAGTATTTT. Translated, it gives CASSFPTTDTQYF. The chain carries TRBV7-2 and TRBJ2-3; no definite D call. Germline V gene lookup returns CDR1 SGHTA and CDR2 FQGNSA. V lost 3 bases and J 2 bases, leaving 6 bases between the germline ends. There are 13 residues in the CDR3. Combining the CDR3 with reference TRBV7-2 and TRBJ2-3 gives the whole variable domain GAGVSQSPSNKVTEKGKDVELRCDPISGHTALYWYRQSLGQGLEFLIYFQGNSAPDKSGLPSDRFSAERTGGSVSTLTIQRTQQEDSAVYLCASSFPTTDTQYFGPGTRLTVL.

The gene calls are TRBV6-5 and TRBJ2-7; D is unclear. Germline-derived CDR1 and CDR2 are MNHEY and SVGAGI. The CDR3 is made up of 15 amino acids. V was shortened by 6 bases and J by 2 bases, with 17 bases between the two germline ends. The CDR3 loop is CASRLGPTNPYEQYF. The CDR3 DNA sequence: TGTGCCAGCAGATTAGGCCCTACAAACCCCTACGAGCAGTACTTC.

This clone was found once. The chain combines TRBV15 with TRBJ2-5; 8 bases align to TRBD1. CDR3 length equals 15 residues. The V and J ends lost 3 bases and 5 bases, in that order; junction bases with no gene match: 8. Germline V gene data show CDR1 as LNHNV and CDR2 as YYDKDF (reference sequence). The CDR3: CATSRPGQAGETQYF. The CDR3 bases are TGTGCCACCAGCAGGCCGGGACAGGCGGGGGAGACCCAGTACTTC.

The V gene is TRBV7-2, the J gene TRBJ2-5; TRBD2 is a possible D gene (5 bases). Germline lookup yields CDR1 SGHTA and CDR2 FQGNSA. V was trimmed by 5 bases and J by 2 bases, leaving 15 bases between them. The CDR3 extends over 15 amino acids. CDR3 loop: CASSDPKGRQETQYF. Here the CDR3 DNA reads TGTGCCAGCAGCGACCCTAAAGGGAGACAAGAGACCCAGTACTTC.

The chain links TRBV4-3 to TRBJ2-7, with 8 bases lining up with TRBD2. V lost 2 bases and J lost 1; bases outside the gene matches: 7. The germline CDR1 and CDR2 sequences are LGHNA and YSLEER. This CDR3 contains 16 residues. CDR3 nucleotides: TGCGCCAGCAGCCAACAGGCGGCGGGAGGTTCCTACGAGCAGTACTTC. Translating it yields CASSQQAAGGSYEQYF.